This TCR beta chain was found in a study of T cell responses to AZD1222 COVID-19 vaccine. Broader study findings: The donor cohort was predominantly white British with a female majority, and clonal diversity may have been underestimated. The reported proportion of spike-specific TCRs targeting unmutated variant regions was nearly half. Two AZD1222 administrations were followed by greater Spike-specific TCR breadth and depth.

Repertoires were generated with immunoSEQ multiplex PCR, while TCRdb's copy carries only in-frame clones and drops some. This sample has about 210,000 clones; 94% occur once, and the top ten carry about 1.5%. A remark on this clone: The antigen remains undetermined.

Trimming removed 1 base at V and 4 bases at J, with 10 bases between. CDR3 size: 15 residues. The germline V gene has CDR1 LGHDT and CDR2 YNNKEL (reference sequence). The source material was peripheral blood, sampled 28 days after the second dose of the MenACWY control vaccine. The rearrangement links TRBV3-1 (or the pseudogene TRBV3-2) to TRBJ2-2; D may be TRBD1 (6 bases). This receptor was identified in an adult who received the MenACWY meningococcal vaccine as a control. The CDR3 region is CASSQVLGGTGELFF. The CDR3 region has the DNA TGTGCCAGCAGCCAAGTACTAGGGGGCACCGGGGAGCTGTTTTTT.